The 15 T cell receptor beta chains below all came from one sample that was sequenced in a study of PD-L1 blockade in urothelial cancer. This table comes from immunoSEQ multiplex PCR, and its TCRdb copy is limited to in-frame clones, with some not included. The sample lists 45,000 to 65,000 clones, 75% to 90% occurring once. Source: PBMCs, taken around atezolizumab (anti-PD-L1) treatment. Source of these receptors: a man in his forties with urothelial cancer.

The V and J genes are TRBV4-3 and TRBJ1-2; 9 bases are a match to TRBD1. CDR1 is LGHNA and CDR2 is YSLEER in the germline V gene. V trimming: 1 base; J trimming: 6 bases; junction bases outside the gene matches: 6. This CDR3 has 15 residues. The CDR3 bases are TGCGCCAGCAGCCAAGTGTTACAGGGGGCTGATGGCTACACCTTC. This translates into CASSQVLQGADGYTF.

The V gene is TRBV4-1, the J gene TRBJ2-6, with D possibly being TRBD2 (5 bases). Germline V gene lookup returns CDR1 MGHRA and CDR2 YSYEKL. V lost 1 base and J 0 bases, leaving 16 bases between the germline ends. CDR3 size: 19 residues. CDR3 region: CASSQASGSARSGANVLTF. As DNA, the CDR3 is TGCGCCAGCAGCCAAGCAAGTGGGAGCGCCCGCTCTGGGGCCAACGTCCTGACTTTC.

The J gene is TRBJ2-2, the V gene TRBV5-1, with 9 positions matching TRBD1. Germline assignment: CDR1 SGHRS and CDR2 YFSETQ. This CDR3 has 16 amino acids. V trimming: 2 bases; J trimming: 0 bases; junction bases outside the gene matches: 2. The CDR3 region is CASSFRTGANTGELFF. The CDR3 coding sequence is TGCGCCAGCAGCTTCAGGACAGGGGCGAACACCGGGGAGCTGTTTTTT. Full variable domain (rest looked up from reference TRBV5-1 and TRBJ2-2): KAGVTQTPRYLIKTRGQQVTLSCSPISGHRSVSWYQQTPGQGLQFLFEYFSETQRNKGNFPGRFSGRQFSNSRSEMNVSTLELGDSALYLCASSFRTGANTGELFFGEGSRLTVL.

The V call is TRBV2, the J call TRBJ2-7, with D possibly TRBD1 on 5 matching bases. Germline V gene data show CDR1 as SNHLY and CDR2 as FYNNEI. The CDR3 has 13 amino acids. Deletions cut 7 bases from V and 2 bases from J, with 12 bases between. CDR3 bases: TGTGCCAGCAAACGACAGCCGACCTACGAGCAGTACTTC. This encodes CASKRQPTYEQYF.

The genes are TRBV30 and TRBJ2-7; unclear D gene. The V end was cut by 4 bases, the J end by 3 bases, with 10 bases between. This CDR3 comprises 12 residues. The germline V gene has CDR1 GTSNPN and CDR2 SVGIG (reference sequence). CDR3 residues: CAWKRYGYEQYF. The CDR3 region has the DNA TGTGCCTGGAAACGGTACGGCTACGAGCAGTACTTC.

J is TRBJ1-1 and V is TRBV9; 8 bases align to TRBD1. J lost 2 bases, V lost 4 bases, and 10 bases had no gene match. Germline V gives CDR1 SGDLS, CDR2 YYNGEE. The CDR3 sequence is 16 residues long. The CDR3 nucleotides are TGTGCCAGCAGCCCCCAACAGGGGGGATTAAACACTGAAGCTTTCTTT. Its protein is CASSPQQGGLNTEAFF.

The chain links TRBV4-3 to TRBJ1-2; 8 nucleotides agree with TRBD1. V was pared by 4 bases and J by 0 bases, with 7 bases of the junction left unmatched. Germline V gene data show CDR1 as LGHNA and CDR2 as YSLEER. The CDR3 spans 16 residues. The CDR3, as DNA: TGCGCCAGCAGCCCCGACAGGGGAGGCGCTAACTATGGCTACACCTTC. It yields the protein CASSPDRGGANYGYTF.

The V call is TRBV7-3, the J call TRBJ2-5; 7 bases fit TRBD2. V gave up 2 bases and J gave up 3 bases; unmatched junction bases: 6. The CDR3 has 15 residues. Per the germline V gene, CDR1 is SGHTA and CDR2 is FQGTGA. The CDR3 DNA reads as TGTGCCAGCAGCTTAGGCCTAGCGGAGGAAGAGACCCAGTACTTC. Its protein is CASSLGLAEEETQYF.

The sample holds one count of this clone. The gene calls are TRBV7-2 and TRBJ2-7, with 8 nucleotides matching TRBD1. With V trimmed by 6 bases and J by 3 bases, 10 bases remained unmatched. Germline V gene data show CDR1 as SGHTA and CDR2 as FQGNSA. The CDR3 runs 15 residues. Here the CDR3 reads CASRGPGQAYYEQYF. In nucleotides, the CDR3 is TGTGCCAGCAGAGGTCCGGGACAGGCGTACTACGAGCAGTACTTC.

The genes are TRBV28 and TRBJ1-1; D remains ambiguous. Germline assignment: CDR1 MDHEN and CDR2 SYDVKM. The CDR3 consists of 14 residues. V shed 10 bases and J shed 0 bases, with 15 bases lying between them. The CDR3 region has the DNA TGTGCCACTCGACGGGCGGGCCTGAACACTGAAGCTTTCTTT. It specifies CATRRAGLNTEAFF.

The rearrangement uses TRBV28 and TRBJ2-3, with TRBD2 matching over 15 bases. The CDR3 is made up of 19 amino acids. The J segment lost 2 bases and the V segment lost 2 bases, leaving 8 bases of the junction unmatched. Germline V gene data show CDR1 as MDHEN and CDR2 as SYDVKM. Here the CDR3 DNA reads TGTGCCAGCAGTTTAGGGGGACTAGCGGGAGGCCTTCCCACAGATACGCAGTATTTT. Its protein is CASSLGGLAGGLPTDTQYF.

V and J are TRBV7-9 and TRBJ2-1, with D tentatively TRBD1 (5 bases). The V end was cut by 3 bases, the J end by 8 bases, with 11 bases between. This CDR3 spans 13 amino acids. Germline V lookup: CDR1 SEHNR, CDR2 FQNEAQ (reference sequence). In DNA, the CDR3 is TGTGCCAGCAGCTTGGGGCGCTCCTATGAGCAGTTCTTC. Protein: CASSLGRSYEQFF.

The chain employs TRBV6-5 and TRBJ1-4; D uncertain. The CDR3 sequence is 14 residues long. Germline V gene sequence: CDR1 MNHEY, CDR2 SVGAGI. The ends were cut back, 5 bases at V and 3 bases at J, with 10 bases in the middle. The CDR3 DNA follows: TGTGCCAGCAGTCCAACAACACCTAATGAAAAACTGTTTTTT. Protein sequence: CASSPTTPNEKLFF.

Points on this clone: Being one base from a much bigger clone, this may be a read error. Other DNA sequences within the sample encode an identical CDR3. The genes are TRBV28 and TRBJ1-5; 8 nucleotides align to TRBD1. The CDR3 consists of 14 residues. Germline V lookup: CDR1 MDHEN, CDR2 SYDVKM. DNA for the CDR3: TGTGCCAGTAGTTCCGACAGGGGAGAGCAGCCCCAGCATTTT. Its protein product is CASSSDRGEQPQHF.

A few counts support this clone. The CDR3 sequence: CASSAGVLQETQYF. CDR3 nucleotide sequence: TGTGCCAGCAGCGCAGGCGTTCTCCAAGAGACCCAGTACTTC. The V and J genes are TRBV9 and TRBJ2-5; D unresolved. V lost 3 bases and J lost 1, with 10 bases in between. This CDR3 comprises 14 residues. Germline loops: CDR1 SGDLS, CDR2 YYNGEE.